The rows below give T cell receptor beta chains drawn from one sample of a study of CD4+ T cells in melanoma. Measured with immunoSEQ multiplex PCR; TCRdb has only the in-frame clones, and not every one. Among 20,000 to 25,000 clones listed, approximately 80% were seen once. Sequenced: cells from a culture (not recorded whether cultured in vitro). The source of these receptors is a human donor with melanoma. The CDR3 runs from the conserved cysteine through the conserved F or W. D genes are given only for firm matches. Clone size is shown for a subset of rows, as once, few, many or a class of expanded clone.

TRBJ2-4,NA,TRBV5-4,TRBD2,TGTGCCAGCAGCTATTCCGGGGGGGCTGGAAACATTCAGTACTTC,CASSYSGGAGNIQYF
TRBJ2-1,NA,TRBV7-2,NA,TGTGCCAGCAGCGTGGACGGGAGCTCCTACAATGAGCAGTTCTTC,CASSVDGSSYNEQFF
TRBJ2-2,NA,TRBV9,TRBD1,TGTGCCAGCAGCAGCCGGGACAGGGTGATCGGGGAGCTGTTTTTT,CASSSRDRVIGELFF
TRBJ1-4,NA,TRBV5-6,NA,TGTGCCAGCAGCTTACGAGCAACTAATGAAAAACTGTTTTTT,CASSLRATNEKLFF
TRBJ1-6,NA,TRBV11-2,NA,TGTGCCAGCAGCCCCCAGCGTTATAATTCACCCCTCCACTTT,CASSPQRYNSPLHF
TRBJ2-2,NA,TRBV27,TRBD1,TGTGCCAGCAGCTCGGGACAGGGAGAGACCGGGGAGCTGTTTTTT,CASSSGQGETGELFF
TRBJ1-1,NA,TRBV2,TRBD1,TGTGCCAGCAGTGTCGGGACAGGCACTGAAGCTTTCTTT,CASSVGTGTEAFF
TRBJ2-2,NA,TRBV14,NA,TGTGCCAGCAGCCCGACCCTCGCAGGGGCCGGGGAGCTGTTTTTT,CASSPTLAGAGELFF
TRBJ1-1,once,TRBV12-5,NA,TGTGCTAGTGGTTTAGCGGGGACTGAAGCTTTCTTT,CASGLAGTEAFF
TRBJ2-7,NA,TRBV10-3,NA,TGTGCCATCAGCGTGGAAGGGAGCTACGAGCAGTACTTC,CAISVEGSYEQYF
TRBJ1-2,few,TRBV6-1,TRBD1,TGTGCCAGCAGTGAAGCGTGGGGGACAGCCTCTTATGGCTACACCTTC,CASSEAWGTASYGYTF
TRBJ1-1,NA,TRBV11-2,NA,TGTGCCAGCAGCTTGGCAGCCCCGATGACTGAAGCTTTCTTT,CASSLAAPMTEAFF
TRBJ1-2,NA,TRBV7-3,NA,TGTGCCAGCAGCCTCAGGCCTCGGACGGTGAAAACCTTC,CASSLRPRTVKTF
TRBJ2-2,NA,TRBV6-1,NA,TGTGCCAGCAGGGAAAACACCGGGGAGCTGTTTTTT,CASRENTGELFF
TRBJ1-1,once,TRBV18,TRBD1,TGTGCCAGCTCACCCGGACAGGGGGTGGAAGCTTTCTTT,CASSPGQGVEAFF
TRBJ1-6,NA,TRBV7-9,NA,TGTGCCAGCAGCAGGACAGACGTGGATTCACCCCTCCACTTT,CASSRTDVDSPLHF
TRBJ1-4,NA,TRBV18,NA,TGTGCCAGCTCACTCAAGCGGACAGAGCATGCAACTAATGAAAAACTGTTTTTT,CASSLKRTEHATNEKLFF
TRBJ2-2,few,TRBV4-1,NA,TGCGCCAGCAGCCACCTGGGGGGAGGCCAGGGGAAAACCGGGGAGCTGTTTTTT,CASSHLGGGQGKTGELFF
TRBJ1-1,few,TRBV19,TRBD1,TGTGCCAGTAGTATACGATCCACCGGGACAGCCCTAGCTTTCTTT,CASSIRSTGTALAFF
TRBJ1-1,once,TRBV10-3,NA,TGTGCCATCAGTCGGGACCCCCAGGACGAAGCTTTCTTT,CAISRDPQDEAFF
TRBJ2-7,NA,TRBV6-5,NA,TGTGCCAGCAGTCCTGGGGTAGCCCGCTACGAGCAGTACTTC,CASSPGVARYEQYF
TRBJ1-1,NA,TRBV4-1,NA,TGCGCCAGCAGCGTGGACGTTACAGGTGGTTGGGGCACTGAAGCTTTCTTT,CASSVDVTGGWGTEAFF
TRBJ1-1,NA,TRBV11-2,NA,TGTGCCAGCAGCTTACCCAGTTCGTGGGGGAAAGCTTTCTTT,CASSLPSSWGKAFF
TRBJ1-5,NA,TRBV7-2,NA,TGTGCCAGCAGCTTATACCGCCAGCCCCAGCATTTT,CASSLYRQPQHF
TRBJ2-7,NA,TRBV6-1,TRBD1,TGTGCCAGCAACGTCGGACAGGGCCTCTACGAGCAGTACTTC,CASNVGQGLYEQYF
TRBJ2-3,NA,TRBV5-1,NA,TGCGCCAGCAGCCCCTACCTGGATACGCAGTATTTT,CASSPYLDTQYF
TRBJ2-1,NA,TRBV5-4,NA,TGTGCCAGCAGTCCCATCCGGGACACCGATGAGCAGTTCTTC,CASSPIRDTDEQFF
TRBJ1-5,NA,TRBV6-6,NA,TGTGCCAGCAGTTACTCGAGGGACAGCAATCAGCCCCAGCATTTT,CASSYSRDSNQPQHF
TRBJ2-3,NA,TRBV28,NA,TGTGCCAGCAGTTTATTTCGAAGCACAGATACGCAGTATTTT,CASSLFRSTDTQYF
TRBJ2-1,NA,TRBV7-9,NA,TGTGCCAGCAGCCCAGAGTTTGAGATATACAATGAGCAGTTCTTC,CASSPEFEIYNEQFF
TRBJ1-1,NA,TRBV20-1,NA,TGCAGTGCTAGCGGCGGGACTGAAGCTTTCTTT,CSASGGTEAFF
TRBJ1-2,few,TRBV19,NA,TGTGCCAGTAGTGGACAGTCTAACTATGGCTACACCTTC,CASSGQSNYGYTF
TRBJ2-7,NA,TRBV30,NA,TGTGCCTGGAGTGTATCGAGGACGGCGAGCTCCTACGAGCAGTACTTC,CAWSVSRTASSYEQYF
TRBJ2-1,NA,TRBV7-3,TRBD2,TGTGCCAGCAGCTTAACTAGCGGGGCCTCGGGTGAGCAGTTCTTC,CASSLTSGASGEQFF
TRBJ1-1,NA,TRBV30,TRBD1,TGTGCCTGGAGTGGACAGGGAATTCTATTTGAAGCTTTCTTT,CAWSGQGILFEAFF
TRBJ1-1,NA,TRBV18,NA,TGTGCCAGCTCACCAGGGCCGACCACTGAAGCTTTCTTT,CASSPGPTTEAFF
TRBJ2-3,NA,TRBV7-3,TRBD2,TGTGCCAGCAGCCCTAGCGGAACCACAGATACGCAGTATTTT,CASSPSGTTDTQYF
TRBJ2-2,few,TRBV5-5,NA,TGTGCCAGCAGTTTGGGGTCAGGGACGAACACCGGGGAGCTGTTTTTT,CASSLGSGTNTGELFF
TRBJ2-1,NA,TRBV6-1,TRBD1,TGTGCCAGCAGCGACAGGGTCAATGAGCAGTTCTTC,CASSDRVNEQFF
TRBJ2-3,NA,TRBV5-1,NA,TGCGCCAGCAACCGAGGGGGTAGCACAGATACGCAGTATTTT,CASNRGGSTDTQYF
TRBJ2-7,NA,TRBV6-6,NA,TGTGCCAGCAGCTTCCGCGGCCCCTACGAGCAGTACTTC,CASSFRGPYEQYF
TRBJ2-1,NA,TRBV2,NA,TGTGCCAGCACTAAGGACCGAGTACGGGGCAATGAGCAGTTCTTC,CASTKDRVRGNEQFF
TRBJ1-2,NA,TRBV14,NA,TGTGCCAGCAGCCAAGGAGGGGGGGACGGCTACACCTTC,CASSQGGGDGYTF
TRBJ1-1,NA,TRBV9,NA,TGTGCCAGCAGCGTCGGACAGATGAACACTGAAGCTTTCTTT,CASSVGQMNTEAFF
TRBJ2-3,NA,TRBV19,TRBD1,TGTGCCAGTAGTCAGACAGGGATCACAGATACGCAGTATTTT,CASSQTGITDTQYF
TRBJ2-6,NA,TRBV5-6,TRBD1,TGTGCCAGCAGCGGATTGGACAGGGGGCGAGGCTCTGGGGCCAACGTCCTGACTTTC,CASSGLDRGRGSGANVLTF
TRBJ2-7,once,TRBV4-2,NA,TGTGCCAGCAGCCAAGAGACGGACACCTTGGGCGAGCAGTACTTC,CASSQETDTLGEQYF
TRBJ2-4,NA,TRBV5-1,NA,TGCGCCAGCAGCTTAGGGCCGGGGAACATTCAGTACTTC,CASSLGPGNIQYF
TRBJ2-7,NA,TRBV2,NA,TGTGCCAGCGTCTACGGTACCTCCTACGAGCAGTACTTC,CASVYGTSYEQYF
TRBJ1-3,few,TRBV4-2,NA,TGTGCCAGCAGTCGCGAGCCTTTCTCTGGAAACACCATATATTTT,CASSREPFSGNTIYF
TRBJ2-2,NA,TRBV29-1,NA,TGCAGCGTTGAAGACCCGGGACTTACCGGGGAGCTGTTTTTT,CSVEDPGLTGELFF
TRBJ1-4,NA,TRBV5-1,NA,TGCGCCAGCAGGCCACTAGCAACTAATGAAAAACTGTTTTTT,CASRPLATNEKLFF
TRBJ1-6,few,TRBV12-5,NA,TGTGCTAGTGGTTTGGAAGAGAGGTCCCCACTCCACTTT,CASGLEERSPLHF
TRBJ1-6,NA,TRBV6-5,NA,TGTGCCAGCAGTTACGGTTATTCACCCCTCCACTTT,CASSYGYSPLHF
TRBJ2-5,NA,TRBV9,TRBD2,TGTGCCAGCAGCGTAGGCCCGCTAGCGGGGGGAAAAGAGACCCAGTACTTC,CASSVGPLAGGKETQYF